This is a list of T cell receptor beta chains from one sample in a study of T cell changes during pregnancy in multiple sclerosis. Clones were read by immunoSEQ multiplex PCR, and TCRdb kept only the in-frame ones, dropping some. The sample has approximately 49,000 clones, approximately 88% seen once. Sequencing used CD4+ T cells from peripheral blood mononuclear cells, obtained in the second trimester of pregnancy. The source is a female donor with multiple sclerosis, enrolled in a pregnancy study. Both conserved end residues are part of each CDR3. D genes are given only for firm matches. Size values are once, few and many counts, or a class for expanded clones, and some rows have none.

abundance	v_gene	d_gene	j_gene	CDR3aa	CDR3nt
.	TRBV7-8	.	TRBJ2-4	CASSRGSQDIQYF	TGTGCCAGCAGCCGAGGGAGCCAGGACATTCAGTACTTC
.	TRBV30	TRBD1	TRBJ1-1	CAWSVRGQGDEAFF	TGTGCCTGGAGTGTACGGGGACAGGGGGATGAAGCTTTCTTT
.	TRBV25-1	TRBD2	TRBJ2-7	CASSIAGEGYEQYF	TGTGCCAGCAGTATAGCGGGAGAGGGCTACGAGCAGTACTTC
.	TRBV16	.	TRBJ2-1	CASSYGGRGNEQFF	TGTGCCAGCAGCTACGGAGGGCGGGGCAATGAGCAGTTCTTC
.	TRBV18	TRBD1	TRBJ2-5	CASSPPGQGSQETQYF	TGTGCCAGCTCACCGCCGGGACAGGGGTCCCAAGAGACCCAGTACTTC
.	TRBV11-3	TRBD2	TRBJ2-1	CASSPRLAGGTDEQFF	TGTGCCAGCAGCCCCCGACTAGCGGGAGGAACGGATGAGCAGTTCTTC
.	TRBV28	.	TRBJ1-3	CASSPTGVSGNTIYF	TGTGCCAGCAGTCCGACAGGTGTCTCTGGAAACACCATATATTTT
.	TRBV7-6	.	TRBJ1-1	CASSSKPNTEAFF	TGTGCCAGCAGCTCTAAACCGAACACTGAAGCTTTCTTT
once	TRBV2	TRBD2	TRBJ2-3	CASADSRAGGPGTQYF	TGTGCCAGCGCAGACAGTAGAGCGGGAGGGCCAGGTACGCAGTATTTT
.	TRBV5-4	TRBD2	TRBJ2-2	CASSLDSGSKPGELFF	TGTGCCAGCAGCTTGGATAGCGGGAGCAAGCCCGGGGAGCTGTTTTTT
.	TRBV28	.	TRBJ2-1	CASSLSRYNEQFF	TGTGCCAGCAGTTTATCCCGGTACAATGAGCAGTTCTTC
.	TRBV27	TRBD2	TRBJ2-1	CASTRKTPAGVAYNEQFF	TGTGCCAGCACCCGCAAAACCCCAGCGGGAGTGGCCTACAATGAGCAGTTCTTC
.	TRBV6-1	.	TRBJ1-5	CASSFRVDQPQHF	TGTGCCAGCAGCTTCAGGGTTGATCAGCCCCAGCATTTT
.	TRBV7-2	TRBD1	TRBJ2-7	CASSRLGQLEQYF	TGTGCCAGCAGCCGACTGGGACAGCTCGAGCAGTACTTC
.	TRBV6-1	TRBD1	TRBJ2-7	CASSEPDRGYEQYF	TGTGCCAGCAGTGAACCGGACAGGGGGTACGAGCAGTACTTC
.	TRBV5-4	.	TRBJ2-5	CASSHAAGTQETQYF	TGTGCCAGCAGCCATGCCGCGGGGACCCAAGAGACCCAGTACTTC
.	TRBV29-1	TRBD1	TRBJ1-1	CSVEDLRQGASTEAFF	TGCAGCGTTGAAGATTTAAGACAGGGGGCAAGCACTGAAGCTTTCTTT
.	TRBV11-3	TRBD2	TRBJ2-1	CASSLVVGTRCHEQFF	TGTGCCAGCAGCTTAGTGGTCGGGACTAGATGTCATGAGCAGTTCTTC
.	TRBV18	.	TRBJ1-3	CASSPNPGAGNTIYF	TGTGCCAGCTCACCGAATCCAGGGGCTGGAAACACCATATATTTT
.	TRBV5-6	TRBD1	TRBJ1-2	CASTPGQGAYGYTF	TGTGCCAGCACACCCGGACAGGGGGCTTATGGCTACACCTTC
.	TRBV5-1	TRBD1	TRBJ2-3	CASSLAAGGGDTQYF	TGCGCCAGCAGCTTGGCCGCAGGGGGTGGAGATACGCAGTATTTT
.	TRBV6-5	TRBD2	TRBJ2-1	CASCGAGGKYNEQFF	TGTGCCAGCTGTGGTGCGGGAGGTAAATACAATGAGCAGTTCTTC
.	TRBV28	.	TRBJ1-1	CASSQMNTEAFF	TGTGCCAGCAGTCAGATGAACACTGAAGCTTTCTTT
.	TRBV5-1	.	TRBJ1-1	CASSDGTANTEAFF	TGCGCCAGCAGTGATGGAACAGCAAACACTGAAGCTTTCTTT
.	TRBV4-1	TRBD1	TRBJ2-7	CASSQRGEQGSYEQYF	TGCGCCAGCAGCCAAAGGGGTGAACAGGGGTCCTACGAGCAGTACTTC
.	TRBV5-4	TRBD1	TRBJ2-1	CASSSGTEYYNEQFF	TGTGCCAGCAGCTCGGGGACAGAGTACTACAATGAGCAGTTCTTC
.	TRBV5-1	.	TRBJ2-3	CASSFVREGRDTQYF	TGCGCCAGCAGCTTCGTGAGGGAAGGTAGAGATACGCAGTATTTT
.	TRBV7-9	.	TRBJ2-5	CASSPSGTQETQYF	TGTGCCAGCAGCCCGTCGGGGACACAAGAGACCCAGTACTTC
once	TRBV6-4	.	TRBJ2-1	CASSEIPGRGNEQFF	TGTGCCAGCAGTGAGATTCCCGGGAGAGGCAATGAGCAGTTCTTC
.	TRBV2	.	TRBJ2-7	CASSYGDKKYF	TGTGCCAGCAGCTATGGGGACAAGAAGTACTTC
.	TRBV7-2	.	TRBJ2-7	CASSLAAGREQYF	TGTGCCAGCAGCTTAGCTGCGGGCAGGGAGCAGTACTTC
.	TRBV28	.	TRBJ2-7	CASSPSLTRPSNSYEQYF	TGTGCCAGCAGCCCCTCGTTAACGAGGCCGTCTAACTCCTACGAGCAGTACTTC
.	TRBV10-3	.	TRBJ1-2	CAISDNGGQATNYGYTF	TGTGCCATCAGCGACAACGGGGGGCAGGCGACTAACTATGGCTACACCTTC
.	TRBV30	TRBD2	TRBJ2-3	CAWSRREDGTQYF	TGTGCCTGGAGTCGGCGGGAGGACGGTACGCAGTATTTT
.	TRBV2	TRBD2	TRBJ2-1	CASSGRASGRADNEQFF	TGTGCCAGCAGTGGTCGGGCTAGCGGGAGGGCCGACAATGAGCAGTTCTTC
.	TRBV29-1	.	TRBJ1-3	CSAATGTSGNTIYF	TGCAGCGCGGCAACAGGTACCTCTGGAAACACCATATATTTT
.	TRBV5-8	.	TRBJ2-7	CASSSSVASYEQYF	TGTGCCAGCAGTTCTAGCGTAGCCTCCTACGAGCAGTACTTC